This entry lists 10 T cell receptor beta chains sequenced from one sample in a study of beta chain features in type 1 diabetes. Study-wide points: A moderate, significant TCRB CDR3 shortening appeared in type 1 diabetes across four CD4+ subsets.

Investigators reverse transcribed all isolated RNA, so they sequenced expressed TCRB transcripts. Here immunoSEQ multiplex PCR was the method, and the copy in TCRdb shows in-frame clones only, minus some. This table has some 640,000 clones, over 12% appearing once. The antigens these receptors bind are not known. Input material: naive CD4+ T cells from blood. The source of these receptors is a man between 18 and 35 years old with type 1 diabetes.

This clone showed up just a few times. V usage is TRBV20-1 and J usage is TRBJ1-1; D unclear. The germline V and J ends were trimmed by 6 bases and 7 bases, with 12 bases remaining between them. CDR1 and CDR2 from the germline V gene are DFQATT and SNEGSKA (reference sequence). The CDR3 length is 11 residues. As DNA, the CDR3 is TGCAGTGCAGGTGGACCCGGTGAAGCTTTCTTT. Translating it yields CSAGGPGEAFF.

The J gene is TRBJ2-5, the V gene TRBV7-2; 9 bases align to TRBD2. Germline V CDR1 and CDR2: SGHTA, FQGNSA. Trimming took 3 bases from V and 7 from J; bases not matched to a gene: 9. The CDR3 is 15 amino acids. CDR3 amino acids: CASSFSGGTQGTQYF. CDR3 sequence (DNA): TGTGCCAGCAGCTTTAGCGGGGGTACCCAGGGGACCCAGTACTTC.

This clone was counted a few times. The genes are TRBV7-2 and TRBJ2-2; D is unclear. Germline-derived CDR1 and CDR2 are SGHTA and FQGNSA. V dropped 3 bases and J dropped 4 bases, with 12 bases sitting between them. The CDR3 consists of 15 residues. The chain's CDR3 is CASSFLYGITGELFF. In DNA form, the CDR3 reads TGTGCCAGCAGCTTTCTCTATGGGATCACCGGGGAGCTGTTTTTT.

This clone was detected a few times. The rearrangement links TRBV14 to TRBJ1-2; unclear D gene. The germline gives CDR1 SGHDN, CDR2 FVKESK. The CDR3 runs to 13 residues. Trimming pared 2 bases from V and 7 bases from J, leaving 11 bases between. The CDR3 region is CASSQIGLGGYTF. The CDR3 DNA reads TGTGCCAGCAGCCAAATAGGGTTGGGTGGCTACACCTTC.

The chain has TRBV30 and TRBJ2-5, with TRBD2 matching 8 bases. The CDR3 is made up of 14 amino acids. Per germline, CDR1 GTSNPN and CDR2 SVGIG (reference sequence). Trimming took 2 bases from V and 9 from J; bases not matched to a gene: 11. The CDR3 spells CAWSHVSRRGAQYF. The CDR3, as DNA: TGTGCCTGGAGTCATGTTAGCCGGCGGGGGGCCCAGTACTTC.

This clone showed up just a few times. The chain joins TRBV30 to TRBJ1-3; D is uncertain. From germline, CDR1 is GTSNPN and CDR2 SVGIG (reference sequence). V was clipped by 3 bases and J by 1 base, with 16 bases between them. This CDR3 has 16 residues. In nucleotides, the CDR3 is TGTGCCTGGAGCCAACGGGCCCTTGGATCTGGAAACACCATATATTTT. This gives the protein CAWSQRALGSGNTIYF.

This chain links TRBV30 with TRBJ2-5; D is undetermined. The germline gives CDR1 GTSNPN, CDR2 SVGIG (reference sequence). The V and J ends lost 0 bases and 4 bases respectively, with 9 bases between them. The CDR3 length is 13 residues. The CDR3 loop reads CAWSVRSPETQYF. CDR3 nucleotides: TGTGCCTGGAGTGTCCGGTCCCCAGAGACCCAGTACTTC.

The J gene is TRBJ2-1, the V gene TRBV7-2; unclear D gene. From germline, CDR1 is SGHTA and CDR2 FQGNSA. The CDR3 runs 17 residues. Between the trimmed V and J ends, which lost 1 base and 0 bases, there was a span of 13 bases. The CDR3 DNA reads TGTGCCAGCAGCTTAGTTGGCAGTCAAAGCTCCTACAATGAGCAGTTCTTC. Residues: CASSLVGSQSSYNEQFF.

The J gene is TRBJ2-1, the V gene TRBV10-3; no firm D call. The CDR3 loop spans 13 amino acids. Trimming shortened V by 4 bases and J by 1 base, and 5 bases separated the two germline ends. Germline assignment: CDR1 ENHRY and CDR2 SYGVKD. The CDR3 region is CAISAPSYNEQFF. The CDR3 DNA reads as TGTGCCATCAGTGCCCCTTCCTACAATGAGCAGTTCTTC.

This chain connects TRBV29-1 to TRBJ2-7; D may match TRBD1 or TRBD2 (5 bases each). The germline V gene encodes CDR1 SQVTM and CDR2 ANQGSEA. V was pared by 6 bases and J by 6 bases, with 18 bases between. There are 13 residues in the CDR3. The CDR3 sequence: CSVSGTWVGEQYF. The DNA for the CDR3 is TGCAGCGTCTCCGGGACCTGGGTCGGCGAGCAGTACTTC.